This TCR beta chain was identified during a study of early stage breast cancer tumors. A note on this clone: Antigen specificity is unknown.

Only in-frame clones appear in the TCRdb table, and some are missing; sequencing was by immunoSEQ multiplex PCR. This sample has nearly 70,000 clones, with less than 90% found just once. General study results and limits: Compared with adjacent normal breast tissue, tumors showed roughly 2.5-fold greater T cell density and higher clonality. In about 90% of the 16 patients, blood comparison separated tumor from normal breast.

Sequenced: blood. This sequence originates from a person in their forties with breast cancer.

The CDR3 reads CASSPPLELWDEQFF. The CDR3 DNA follows: TGTGCCAGCAGCCCACCCCTGGAGCTATGGGATGAGCAGTTCTTC. The rearrangement joins TRBV7-8 to TRBJ2-1; unclear D gene. Germline assignment: CDR1 SGHVS and CDR2 FQNEAQ. The V gene lost 5 bases and the J gene lost 8 bases, with 19 bases spanning the gap. The CDR3 length is 15 residues.